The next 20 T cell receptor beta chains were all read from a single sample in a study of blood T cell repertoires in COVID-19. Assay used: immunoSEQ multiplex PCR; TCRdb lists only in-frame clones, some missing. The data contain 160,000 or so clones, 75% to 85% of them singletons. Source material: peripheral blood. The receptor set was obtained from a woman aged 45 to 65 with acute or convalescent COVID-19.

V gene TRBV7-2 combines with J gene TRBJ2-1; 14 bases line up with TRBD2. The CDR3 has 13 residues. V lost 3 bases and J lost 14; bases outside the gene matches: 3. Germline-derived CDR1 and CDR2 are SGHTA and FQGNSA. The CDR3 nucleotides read TGTGCCAGCAGCTTGCCGACTAGCGGGAGGGAGTTCTTC. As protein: CASSLPTSGREFF.

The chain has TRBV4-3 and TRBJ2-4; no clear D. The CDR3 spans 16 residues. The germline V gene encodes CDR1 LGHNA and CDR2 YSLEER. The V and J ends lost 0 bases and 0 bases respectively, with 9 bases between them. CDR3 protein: CASSQERLIAKNIQYF. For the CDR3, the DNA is TGCGCCAGCAGCCAAGAGCGACTCATAGCCAAAAACATTCAGTACTTC.

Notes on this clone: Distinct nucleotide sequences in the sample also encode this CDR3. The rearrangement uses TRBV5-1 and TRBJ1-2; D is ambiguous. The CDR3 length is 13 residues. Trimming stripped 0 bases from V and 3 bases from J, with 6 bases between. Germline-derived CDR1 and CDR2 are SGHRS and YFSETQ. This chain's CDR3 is CASSLAGDYGYTF. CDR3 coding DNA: TGCGCCAGCAGCTTGGCGGGAGACTATGGCTACACCTTC.

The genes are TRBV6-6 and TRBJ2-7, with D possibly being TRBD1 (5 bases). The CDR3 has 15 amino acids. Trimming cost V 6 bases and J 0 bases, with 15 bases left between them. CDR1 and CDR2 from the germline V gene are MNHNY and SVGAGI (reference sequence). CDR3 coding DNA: TGTGCCAGCAGGCAACAGGCCTTAGGCTCCTACGAGCAGTACTTC. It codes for CASRQQALGSYEQYF.

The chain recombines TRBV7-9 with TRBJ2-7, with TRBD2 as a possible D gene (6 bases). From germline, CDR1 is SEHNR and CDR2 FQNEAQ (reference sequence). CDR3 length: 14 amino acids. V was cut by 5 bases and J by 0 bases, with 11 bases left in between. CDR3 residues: CASSQGLFSYEQYF. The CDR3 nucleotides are TGTGCCAGCAGCCAGGGACTTTTCTCCTACGAGCAGTACTTC.

CDR3 sequence (DNA): TGCGCCAGCAGCTTGGGGCAGGCGAACTATGGCTACACCTTC. Translating it yields CASSLGQANYGYTF. V gene TRBV5-1 combines with J gene TRBJ1-2; no reliable D call. Germline V gene sequence: CDR1 SGHRS, CDR2 YFSETQ. V was shortened by 0 bases and J by 2 bases, with 8 bases between the two germline ends. CDR3 length: 14 residues.

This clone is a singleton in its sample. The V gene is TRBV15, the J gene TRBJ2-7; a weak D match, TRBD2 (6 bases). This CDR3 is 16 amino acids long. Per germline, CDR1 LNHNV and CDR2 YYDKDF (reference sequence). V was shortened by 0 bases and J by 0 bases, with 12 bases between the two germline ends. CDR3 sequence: CATSRDLAGSSYEQYF. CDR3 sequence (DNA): TGTGCCACCAGCAGAGATCTGGCGGGAAGCTCCTACGAGCAGTACTTC.

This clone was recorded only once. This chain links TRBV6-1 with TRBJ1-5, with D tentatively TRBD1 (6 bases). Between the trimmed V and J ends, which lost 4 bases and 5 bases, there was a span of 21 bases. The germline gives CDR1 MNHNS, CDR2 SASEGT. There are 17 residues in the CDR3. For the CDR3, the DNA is TGTGCCAGCAGTGCCGATAGGGGGGGGCGCAATGATCAGCCCCAGCATTTT. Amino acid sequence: CASSADRGGRNDQPQHF.

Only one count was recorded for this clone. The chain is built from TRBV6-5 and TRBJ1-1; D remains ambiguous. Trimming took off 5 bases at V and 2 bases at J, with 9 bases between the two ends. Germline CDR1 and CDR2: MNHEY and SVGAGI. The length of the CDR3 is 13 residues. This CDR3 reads CASSRQKNTEAFF. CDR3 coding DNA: TGTGCCAGCAGTCGACAAAAAAACACTGAAGCTTTCTTT.

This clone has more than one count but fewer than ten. The CDR3 bases are TGTGCCAGCAGTCCTCAACGCGATCAGCCCCAGCATTTT. Its translation: CASSPQRDQPQHF. The chain has TRBV27 and TRBJ1-5, with D hard to call. Trimming left V 5 bases short and J 5 bases short, with 10 bases between. Germline V lookup: CDR1 MNHEY, CDR2 SMNVEV (reference sequence). This CDR3 comprises 13 residues.

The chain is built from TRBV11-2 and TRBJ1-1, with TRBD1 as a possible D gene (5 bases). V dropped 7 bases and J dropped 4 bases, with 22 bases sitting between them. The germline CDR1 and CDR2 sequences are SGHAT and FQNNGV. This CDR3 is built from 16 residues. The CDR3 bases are TGTGCCAGCACCATAACGGCGGGGCCAGGGCGCACTGAAGCTTTCTTT. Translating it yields CASTITAGPGRTEAFF.

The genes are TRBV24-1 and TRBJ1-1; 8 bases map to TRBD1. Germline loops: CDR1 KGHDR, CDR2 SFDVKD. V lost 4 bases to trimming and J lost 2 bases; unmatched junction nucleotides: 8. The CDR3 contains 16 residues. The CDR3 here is CATSDNDRGRNTEAFF. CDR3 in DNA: TGTGCCACCAGTGACAACGACAGGGGCCGCAACACTGAAGCTTTCTTT.

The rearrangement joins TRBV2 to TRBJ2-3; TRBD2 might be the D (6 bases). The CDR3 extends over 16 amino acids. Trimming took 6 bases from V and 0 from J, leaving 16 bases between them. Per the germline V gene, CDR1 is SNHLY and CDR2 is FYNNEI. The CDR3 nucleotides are TGTGCCAGCAGAGCAAGGGAGGTGTACAGCACAGATACGCAGTATTTT. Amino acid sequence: CASRAREVYSTDTQYF.

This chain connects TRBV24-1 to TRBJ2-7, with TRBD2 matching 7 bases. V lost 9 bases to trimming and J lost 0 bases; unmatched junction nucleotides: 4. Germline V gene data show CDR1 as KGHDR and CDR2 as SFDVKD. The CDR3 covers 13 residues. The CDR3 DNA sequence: TGTGCCACCCAGGCGGGGGTCTCCTACGAGCAGTACTTC. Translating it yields CATQAGVSYEQYF.

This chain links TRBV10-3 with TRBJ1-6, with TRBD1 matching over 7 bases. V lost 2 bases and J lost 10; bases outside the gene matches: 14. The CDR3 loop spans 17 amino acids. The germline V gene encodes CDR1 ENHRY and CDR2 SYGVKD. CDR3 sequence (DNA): TGTGCCATCAGTGAGGCGAGGGGGCGAGGAGTGGAATCACCCCTCCACTTT. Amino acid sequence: CAISEARGRGVESPLHF.

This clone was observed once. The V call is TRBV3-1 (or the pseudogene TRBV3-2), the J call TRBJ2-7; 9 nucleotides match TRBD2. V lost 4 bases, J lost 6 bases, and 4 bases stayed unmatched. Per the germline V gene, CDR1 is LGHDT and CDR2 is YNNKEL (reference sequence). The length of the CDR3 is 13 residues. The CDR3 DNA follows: TGTGCCAGCAGCCGGACGACTAGCGGCGAGCAGTACTTC. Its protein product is CASSRTTSGEQYF.

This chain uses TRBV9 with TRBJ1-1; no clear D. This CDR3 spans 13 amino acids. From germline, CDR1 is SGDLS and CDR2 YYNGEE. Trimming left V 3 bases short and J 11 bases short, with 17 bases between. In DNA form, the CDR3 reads TGTGCCAGCAGCGAGACATTTGGAAGTAGGGCTTTCTTT. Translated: CASSETFGSRAFF.

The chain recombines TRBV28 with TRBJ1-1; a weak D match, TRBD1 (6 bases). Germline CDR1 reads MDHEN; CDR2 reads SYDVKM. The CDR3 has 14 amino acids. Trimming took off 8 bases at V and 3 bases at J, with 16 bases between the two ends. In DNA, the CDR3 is TGTGCCAGCCTCCGAAGAGGGGGAGACACTGAAGCTTTCTTT. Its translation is CASLRRGGDTEAFF.

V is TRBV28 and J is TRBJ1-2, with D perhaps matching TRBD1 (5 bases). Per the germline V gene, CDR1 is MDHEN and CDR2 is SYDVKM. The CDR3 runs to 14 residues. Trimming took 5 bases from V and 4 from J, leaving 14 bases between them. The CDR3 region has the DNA TGTGCCAGCAGTCCTCTCGGGGGAGGCTATGGCTACACCTTC. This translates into CASSPLGGGYGYTF.

CDR3 sequence: CASSQDGSGRAAYGYTF. The CDR3 DNA is TGCGCCAGCAGCCAAGATGGATCCGGGAGGGCAGCCTATGGCTACACCTTC. J is TRBJ1-2 and V is TRBV4-1; D remains unclear. The V and J ends lost 0 bases and 4 bases respectively, with 18 bases between them. CDR1 is MGHRA, CDR2 YSYEKL, per germline. The CDR3 totals 17 residues.